This T cell receptor (beta chain) was sequenced during a study of blood T cell repertoires in COVID-19 (dated by TCRdb to 2020 to 2021). Broadly, across the study: The collaborator samples originated in the United States, Italy and Spain and spanned the acute and convalescent phases of COVID-19. The material from the prospective study consisted of cDNA or gDNA derived from T cells, B-cell-depleted T cells, or PBMCs. Subjects who had been exposed to COVID-19, were actively infected with it, or had recovered from it provided the deeply sampled blood TCRbeta repertoires that made up the dataset. The repertoires were released in a freely available public database meant as a resource for research on the immune response to SARS-CoV-2. Samples came from the ongoing ImmuneRACE study (first 160 participants) plus 1,254 subjects from 6 global collaborators. A de-identified subject ID, COVID-19 status, age in years and sex were almost always included in the sample metadata. Where available, HLA class I and class II types were obtained from metadata supplied by the sample provider rather than from assay-based typing.

Each collaborating institution followed its own protocols to collect whole blood in K2EDTA tubes. For TCRbeta analysis, collaborators shipped samples as frozen whole blood, isolated PBMCs, or DNA extracted from either of those sample types. A remark on this clone: It lacks a known antigen. Base qualities are not at hand, and no much larger clone is one base apart.

On the study overall, not on this receptor specifically: The amount of clinical and demographic metadata varied by source and participant and was provided uncurated.

The immunoSEQ Assay, a bias-controlled multiplex PCR, was used to amplify TCRbeta CDR3 regions from genomic DNA. From the authors' description of their analysis: The number of nucleated cells in each sample was estimated by amplification of reference gene primers within the assay. Sequence reads were collapsed and filtered to measure the absolute abundance of every unique TCRbeta CDR3 rearrangement. For each sample, productive Simpson clonality was calculated by taking the square root of Simpson's diversity index across productive rearrangements. Not all clones reach the TCRdb copy of this immuneACCESS table, which keeps in-frame sequences only. Checked studies attribute under half of the gap to unresolved V genes and leave the rest unexplained. V and J calls and clone size are as listed in that table; D and trimming were resolved from the DNA. The sample table holds around 120,000 clones, of which 90% were seen once. Roughly 1.9% of the sample lies in the top ten.

Sequencing was performed on peripheral blood. This sequence was found in a human donor with active COVID-19. The donor label of this sample is uncertain.

The nucleotide sequence reads as follows: TGTGCCAGCAGCTCATACCAGGGTACGGGTCAGCCCCAGCATTTT. It encodes CASSSYQGTGQPQHF. In this chain, TRBV7-2 is recombined with TRBJ1-5; the D region possibly corresponds to TRBD1 (5 bases align). As encoded in the germline V gene, CDR1 is SGHTA while CDR2 is FQGNSA. V loses 4 bases of germline sequence and J loses 6 bases, and the interval between the two ends is 16 bases. From cysteine to phenylalanine, the CDR3 is 15 amino acids long. Only the CDR3 DNA is retained, 45 bases long and in frame from the first base.